This paragraph reports one T cell receptor (beta chain). This clonotype has ten or more counts. Its antigen is unknown. No clone much larger than this one lies a single base away; base qualities are absent. This specimen belongs to a study of regulatory T cells in long-lasting Graves disease (dated by TCRdb to the early 2020s). As for the study more broadly: In the newly diagnosed Graves' disease group, patients had been taking antithyroid drugs for less than 3 months. The study was conducted in China and was registered as a clinical trial. Persistent Graves' disease patients were compared with newly diagnosed Graves' disease patients by peripheral blood TCR sequencing and RNA sequencing. A total of around 35 samples underwent TCR sequencing: about 13 from persistent and roughly 20 from newly diagnosed Graves' disease patients.

V lost 1 base and J lost 0 bases; the stretch between them is 13 bases long. Taken from cysteine to phenylalanine, the CDR3 has 16 residues. Only the CDR3 DNA stays, 48 bases, in frame from base 1. CDR1 is given as SGHVS and CDR2 as FQNEAQ, both from the germline V gene. Overall results and qualifications from the work: The authors acknowledged the small sample size as a limitation that may reduce accuracy. Persistent Graves' disease patients showed lower TCR Shannon entropy and fewer highly expanded clones than newly diagnosed patients, suggesting clonal expansion. Only the TCR beta chain was sequenced and analyzed. Peripheral blood alone was examined, since thyroid tissue, which constituted the primary lesion, could not be accessed. TRBV28, TRBJ1-2 and TRBJ2-5 were preferentially used in persistent disease, while TRBV20-1 and TRBJ2-1 were favored in newly diagnosed disease. A larger number of public clonotypes was shared among persistent patients (under 3,000) than among newly diagnosed patients (about 990).

The sample's time point label, in plain terms: newly diagnosed GD, antithyroid drugs for less than 3 months. For both TCR sequencing and RNA sequencing, RNA was extracted from PBMCs in TRIzol. Graves' disease was diagnosed according to American Thyroid Association guidelines. Recruitment of patients was carried out at an endocrinology department in Xi'an, China. Each patient gave about 9.1 milliliters of peripheral blood, collected in an EDTA anticoagulant tube. Ficoll Paque Plus density gradient separation was used to isolate PBMCs, and no further T cell sorting was done. RNA quality was checked with an Agilent 2100 Bioanalyzer and agarose gel, and concentration with a NanoDrop 2000. The library was prepared using multiplex PCR. Instrument used: Illumina HiSeq 4000. iRepertoire HTBI primers and Arm-PCR amplification of CDR3 regions were used to construct TCR beta libraries. Before sequencing, the PCR products underwent gel purification. The original pipeline was this. A total of 62 TRBV and some 15 TRBJ segments were identified across samples and were used for gene usage analysis of CDR3 amino acid clonotypes. Filtered high-quality paired reads were merged into contigs using COPE and FqMerger. BLAST was used to align contigs to IMGT TRBV, TRBD and TRBJ reference genes, with CDR3 defined following IMGT. Any clonotype with a frequency above 0.1% was counted as a highly expanded clone. Shannon entropy was used to measure repertoire diversity, and the Gini coefficient was used to measure V-J evenness. Clonotypes shared by more than one individual were considered public. The raw public reads went through TCRdb reprocessing: fastp at Q25, MiXCR clone calling, in-frame beta chains kept. Identical CDR3 protein sequences are pooled into one entry, listed with their most common genes and DNA. TCRdb's processing, not the authors', yielded these V and J calls. In all, the sample holds about 450,000 distinct CDR3 sequences, and roughly 17% of those were seen once. The ten largest clonotypes hold 9.5% to 12% of the sample.

The same specimen was also included in a second study, on T cells in Graves' hyperthyroidism and ophthalmopathy. As the second publication notes: Graves' hyperthyroidism was defined as stable when no progression to ophthalmopathy occurred over 18 months of follow-up. Hyperthyroidism patients were newly diagnosed, had a disease duration of under 2 months, and were aged 18 to 65 years. The study excluded patients with uncontrolled infections, other autoimmune diseases, pregnancy or lactation. Diagnoses relied on clinical symptoms, serum thyroxine and TRAb, thyroid ultrasound and orbital computed tomography. The TCR CDR3 was subjected to a first round of RT-PCR using the HTBI primer set and the Qiagen OneStep RT-PCR kit. Blood samples also contained most of the expanded thyroid clonotypes (frequency above 0.001), which suggests that blood repertoires may reflect thyroid immune responses. Ophthalmopathy was separated from stable hyperthyroidism by a 13 V-J signature model, with approximately 89% sensitivity and 81% to 82% specificity obtained in cross-validation and 80%/75% obtained in testing. In validation, the model predicted progression to ophthalmopathy a median of roughly 6.1 months before onset, with over 55% sensitivity and 72.22% specificity. To identify TCR V-J signatures that set the groups apart, the researchers used a discovery cohort of about a hundred patients, made up of under 45 with Graves' ophthalmopathy and about 59 with stable Graves' hyperthyroidism. An independent validation cohort of 18 to 20 hyperthyroidism patients and approximately 16 patients who later progressed to ophthalmopathy tested prospective prediction of ophthalmopathy. The 80 to 100 discovery patients were randomly divided into training and test sets at a 7:3 ratio. In more than five Graves' hyperthyroidism patients, the study also compared T-cell repertoires from thyroid tissue with T-cell repertoires from blood. Once sampling was done, hyperthyroidism patients were given methimazole at a starting dose of 30 mg daily, whereas ophthalmopathy patients were given high-dose intravenous methylprednisolone. Libraries were constructed in a second round of multiplex PCR, after which size selection and purification were carried out. Paired-end sequencing of the libraries was performed with 100 bp reads on an Illumina HiSeq2000. SOAPnuke was used to process the raw data, removing reads that contained adapters or uncalled bases, had a mean Phred below 15, or lacked an exact match to the constant primer or identifier. COPE v1.2.5 was used to merge the high-quality paired reads, and each unique nucleotide sequence was defined as a clonotype. Clonotypes were aligned to IMGT TRBV, TRBD and TRBJ reference segments using MiTCR v1.1. Only V-J combinations with frequency above 0.0001, covering 99.2% of repertoires, were analysed. A TCS score was defined as the ratio between F50 (clonal expansion) and ExV (chaos), using BLOSUM62-based TCRdist between CDR3 peptides within each V-J. Welch's t-statistics and random forest reduced 500 to 550 V-J features to some 14, which were used in a naive Bayes classifier (R e1071). No statistical method was used to set the sample size in advance, and investigators knew the group allocation. The paper describes TCR Vbeta CDR3 sequencing of about 140 peripheral blood samples, made up of approximately 40 ophthalmopathy patients, around 78 hyperthyroidism patients and 17 progressor patients.

The chain couples TRBV7-8 to TRBJ2-7, with a tentative D gene TRBD2 over 6 matching bases. The clonotype comes from a woman in her thirties with Graves disease. Donor details come from another sample of the same person, matched by shared clones. Sequenced here: peripheral blood mononuclear cells (PBMCs), sampled at new diagnosis, from a patient treated with antithyroid drugs. The CDR3: CASSLGASASSYEQYF. DNA sequence: TGTGCCAGCAGCTTAGGGGCTAGCGCGAGCTCCTACGAGCAGTACTTC.